A selection of T cell receptor beta chains follows, all from one sample in a study of T cells after yellow fever vaccination. A single record per CDR3 protein comes from TCRdb applying MiXCR to the 5' RACE reads. The sample has roughly 240,000 distinct CDR3 sequences; over 6.5% are singletons. Here the sequenced sample was CD4+ T cells sorted from PBMCs, taken on the day of the yellow fever booster vaccination. Receptor source: a man aged 25-45 years who received the YFV17D yellow fever vaccine. The conserved cysteine and the conserved F or W are not part of the CDR3 here. Clone size is shown for a subset of rows, as once, few, many or a class of expanded clone.

j_call: TRBJ2-1
clone_size: many
v_call: TRBV20-1
cdr3_aa: SAGLAGAYNEQF

j_call: TRBJ2-1
clone_size: few
v_call: TRBV15
cdr3_aa: ATSRVAGGRDEQF

j_call: TRBJ2-5
clone_size: .
v_call: TRBV6-5
cdr3_aa: ASSYSPYQETQY

j_call: TRBJ1-1
clone_size: few
v_call: TRBV6-5
cdr3_aa: ASSYSNTGRTEAF

j_call: TRBJ2-1
clone_size: .
v_call: TRBV14
cdr3_aa: ASSQWRSEQF

j_call: TRBJ1-1
clone_size: .
v_call: TRBV12-3/TRBV12-4
cdr3_aa: ASFGDTEAF

j_call: TRBJ2-7
clone_size: few
v_call: TRBV20-1
cdr3_aa: SASTGILTYEQY

j_call: TRBJ2-3
clone_size: .
v_call: TRBV7-3
cdr3_aa: ASSSYRGGADTQY

j_call: TRBJ2-1
clone_size: many
v_call: TRBV29-1
cdr3_aa: SVEVSGYYNEQF

j_call: TRBJ2-7
clone_size: many
v_call: TRBV20-1
cdr3_aa: SAPPRGPGEQY

j_call: TRBJ2-4
clone_size: many
v_call: TRBV9
cdr3_aa: ASSVTGQKGNIQY

j_call: TRBJ1-1
clone_size: many
v_call: TRBV20-1
cdr3_aa: SASGTYTEAF

j_call: TRBJ2-1
clone_size: few
v_call: TRBV28
cdr3_aa: ASSPELVLF

j_call: TRBJ1-2
clone_size: few
v_call: TRBV7-3
cdr3_aa: ASSTAGGAYGYT

j_call: TRBJ2-1
clone_size: .
v_call: TRBV6-2/TRBV6-3
cdr3_aa: ASSQRSDGRGEQF

j_call: TRBJ2-5
clone_size: .
v_call: TRBV9
cdr3_aa: ASSVGGRDFQETQY

j_call: TRBJ2-1
clone_size: few
v_call: TRBV9
cdr3_aa: ASSFQGGAYNEQF

j_call: TRBJ1-1
clone_size: many
v_call: TRBV7-9
cdr3_aa: ASSQVRGTEAF

j_call: TRBJ2-5
clone_size: .
v_call: TRBV5-1
cdr3_aa: ASSFGLKETQY

j_call: TRBJ1-2
clone_size: few
v_call: TRBV5-1
cdr3_aa: ASRGTNYGYT

j_call: TRBJ2-1
clone_size: many
v_call: TRBV7-2
cdr3_aa: ASSSGQDNEQF

j_call: TRBJ1-3
clone_size: many
v_call: TRBV11-2
cdr3_aa: ASSLDRPLRRSGNTIY

j_call: TRBJ2-3
clone_size: few
v_call: TRBV20-1
cdr3_aa: SARGPGRATDTQY

j_call: TRBJ1-5
clone_size: .
v_call: TRBV20-1
cdr3_aa: SARVGSDSNQPQH

j_call: TRBJ2-7
clone_size: .
v_call: TRBV20-1
cdr3_aa: SARAASAAPYEQY

j_call: TRBJ1-5
clone_size: few
v_call: TRBV12-3/TRBV12-4
cdr3_aa: ASSLGAGGGNQPQH

j_call: TRBJ1-4
clone_size: many
v_call: TRBV5-6
cdr3_aa: ASSLPRIATNEKLF

j_call: TRBJ2-1
clone_size: few
v_call: TRBV4-3
cdr3_aa: ASSRPGRVSYNEQF

j_call: TRBJ1-2
clone_size: .
v_call: TRBV12-2
cdr3_aa: ASRLAAKDRGTNYGYT

j_call: TRBJ2-5
clone_size: many
v_call: TRBV7-2
cdr3_aa: ASSSIWREAQY

j_call: TRBJ2-1
clone_size: few
v_call: TRBV12-3/TRBV12-4
cdr3_aa: ASSFVLAGNNEQF

j_call: TRBJ2-4
clone_size: .
v_call: TRBV21-1
cdr3_aa: ASSKHSIAKNIQY

j_call: TRBJ2-7
clone_size: many
v_call: TRBV12-3/TRBV12-4
cdr3_aa: ASSLFGLAGDEQY

j_call: TRBJ2-5
clone_size: .
v_call: TRBV7-2
cdr3_aa: ASSFRAGVETQY

j_call: TRBJ1-5
clone_size: .
v_call: TRBV27
cdr3_aa: ASSPIGGQPQH

j_call: TRBJ2-1
clone_size: .
v_call: TRBV5-1
cdr3_aa: ASSLGSSGSSYNEQF

j_call: TRBJ2-2
clone_size: .
v_call: TRBV11-2
cdr3_aa: ASSKVQGRTGELF

j_call: TRBJ2-5
clone_size: many
v_call: TRBV5-1
cdr3_aa: ASSLRQGLGETQY

j_call: TRBJ1-6
clone_size: .
v_call: TRBV7-2
cdr3_aa: AISAQGSSPLH

j_call: TRBJ2-3
clone_size: many
v_call: TRBV5-1
cdr3_aa: ASSLEGSDTQY

j_call: TRBJ2-7
clone_size: many
v_call: TRBV4-3
cdr3_aa: ASSQEVWVLYEQY

j_call: TRBJ2-2
clone_size: .
v_call: TRBV20-1
cdr3_aa: SASASGRVNTGELF

j_call: TRBJ2-5
clone_size: few
v_call: TRBV7-9
cdr3_aa: ASSPSLGETQY

j_call: TRBJ2-7
clone_size: many
v_call: TRBV5-1
cdr3_aa: ASSSDTSYEQY

j_call: TRBJ2-3
clone_size: .
v_call: TRBV20-1
cdr3_aa: SALLAGGPDTDTQY

j_call: TRBJ2-7
clone_size: few
v_call: TRBV7-9
cdr3_aa: ASSLGGASNEQY

j_call: TRBJ2-1
clone_size: few
v_call: TRBV5-6
cdr3_aa: ASGRTYNEQF

j_call: TRBJ2-1
clone_size: .
v_call: TRBV20-1
cdr3_aa: SASTPASGLYNEQF

j_call: TRBJ1-1
clone_size: .
v_call: TRBV5-4
cdr3_aa: ASSDTTLDRGLVEAF

j_call: TRBJ2-7
clone_size: few
v_call: TRBV29-1
cdr3_aa: SVSGSSYEQY

j_call: TRBJ2-3
clone_size: .
v_call: TRBV12-3/TRBV12-4
cdr3_aa: ASSFAAGITDTQY

j_call: TRBJ2-5
clone_size: few
v_call: TRBV7-2
cdr3_aa: ASSLGVAETQY